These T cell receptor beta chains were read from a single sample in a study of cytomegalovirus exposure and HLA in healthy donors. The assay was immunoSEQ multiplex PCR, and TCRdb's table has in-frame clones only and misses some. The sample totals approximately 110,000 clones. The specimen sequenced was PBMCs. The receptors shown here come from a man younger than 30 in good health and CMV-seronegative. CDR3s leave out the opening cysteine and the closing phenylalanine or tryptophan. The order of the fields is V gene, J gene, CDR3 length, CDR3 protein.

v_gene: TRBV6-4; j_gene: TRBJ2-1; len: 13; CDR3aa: ASSALAGGPDEQF
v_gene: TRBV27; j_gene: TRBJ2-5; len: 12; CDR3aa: ASSSRTGRETQY
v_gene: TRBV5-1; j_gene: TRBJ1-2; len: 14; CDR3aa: ASSLASGTGGDGYT
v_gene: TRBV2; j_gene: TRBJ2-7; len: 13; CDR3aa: ASSESLAGTYEQY
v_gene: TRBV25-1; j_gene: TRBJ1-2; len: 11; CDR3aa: ASSDLSRGGYT
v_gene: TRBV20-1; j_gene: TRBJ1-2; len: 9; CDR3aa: SAWAVRGYT
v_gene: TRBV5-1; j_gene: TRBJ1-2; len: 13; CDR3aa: ASSFSSGFVGGYT
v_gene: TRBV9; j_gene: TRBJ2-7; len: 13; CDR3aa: ASSTGTMSSYEQY
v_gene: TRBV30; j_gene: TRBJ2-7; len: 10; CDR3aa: AGGDSSYEQY
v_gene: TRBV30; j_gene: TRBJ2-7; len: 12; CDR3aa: AWSEPRGPYEQY
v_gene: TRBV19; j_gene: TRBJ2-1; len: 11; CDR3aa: ASSMARSDEQF
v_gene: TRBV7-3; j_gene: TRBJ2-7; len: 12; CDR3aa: ASSLLAGNYEQY
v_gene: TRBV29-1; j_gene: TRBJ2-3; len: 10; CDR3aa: SVATGTDTQY
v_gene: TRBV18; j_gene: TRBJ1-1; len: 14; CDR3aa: ASSPGTGRANTEAF
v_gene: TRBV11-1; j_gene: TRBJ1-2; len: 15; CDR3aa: ASSSQQGEIANYGYT
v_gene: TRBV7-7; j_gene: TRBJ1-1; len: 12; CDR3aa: ASSLGTGNTEAF